The present T cell receptor (beta chain) was sequenced within a study of shared clonotypes between healthy human individuals (dated by TCRdb to about 2020). As for the study more broadly: The cohort comprised a couple of women and a few men aged 18 to 49 years. To increase sequencing depth and limit assay-specific biases, different laboratories used diverse techniques to prepare libraries and sequence TCR repertoires. Per donor, three plates each were used for CD4 naive and CD4 memory, two for CD8 naive, and one for CD8 memory. Per donor, leukapheresis produced somewhere between about 0.8 and 9 billion PBMCs. Blood TCR repertoires of five healthy adults were deeply sequenced to estimate repertoire size and the extent of clonotype sharing between individuals. Beyond this particular receptor, the publication reports: The genetic and exposure-history diversity represented was limited by the small number of donors. Naive subsets generally had larger estimated clonotype richness than memory subsets. Incomplete sequencing was indicated by rarefaction of sorted-subset datasets, despite the large sequencing depth. Only blood was sampled, and tissue TCR repertoires likely differ from those in blood. Around 5.4% of naive CD4, 3.5% of naive CD8, around 2.3% of memory CD4, and 0.4% of memory CD8 clonotypes were shared across several donors. Based on pairwise subsampling, the degree of clonotype sharing among donors was expected to be affected by sequencing depth. Clonotypes shared by all four sorted-subset donors showed higher generation probabilities than non-shared clonotypes.

The donors were healthy, HIV-negative adults who had no recently reported acute infections or vaccinations. Every donor was a Caucasian adult residing in Nashville, Tennessee, USA. CD4+ T cells were enriched through magnetic negative selection, after which naive cells were positively selected on CD45RA and the remaining negative fraction served as the memory subset. Blood was obtained by leukapheresis, after which PBMCs were separated by Ficoll-Histopaque density gradient centrifugation and cryopreserved in liquid nitrogen vapor phase. Analytical flow cytometry was used to check the purity and quantity of each magnetically sorted T cell population. Genomic DNA was isolated from every sorted fraction and measured by UV absorbance on a Nanodrop 2000c. In the case of this clone: Its specific antigen is unknown. No per-base quality is available; no much larger clone lies one base away.

CDR1 and CDR2 (SGHAT, FQNNGV) derive from the germline V gene. The CDR3 holds 15 amino acids from the cysteine to the phenylalanine. Of all the DNA, just the CDR3 is kept, 45 bases in frame from base 1. The junction carries 13 bases between V and J, which are trimmed by 4 bases and 3 bases respectively. Using the deep immunoSEQ assay, TCR CDR3 regions were amplified from genomic DNA by multiplex PCR. For each cell subset, the extracted genomic DNA was distributed evenly across all wells of several immunoSEQ 96-well plates, and each plate served as one replicate. For sorted subsets, about 200 ng genomic DNA, equal to 30,000 to 35,000 T cell genomes, was loaded into each replicate PCR. Purified libraries were quantified with a Qubit 3.0 fluorometer, sized on a Bioanalyzer 2100, and re-quantified with the KAPA Library Quantification kit. A separate single-read 150-cycle Illumina NextSeq 550 flow cell was used to sequence each immunoSEQ 96-well plate. In the paper's pipeline: The immunoSEQ output contained only junctional sequences without quality scores, so filtering could not match that applied to full-length reads. To assign V/J genes and CDR3, sequences were annotated against IMGT germline references using PyIR, a Python wrapper for IgBLAST v1.9. Any read was removed if the V/J assignment was weak (E-value above 1e-6), the CDR3 was missing, or the read contained stop codons, out-of-frame junctions, or ambiguous translated residues. V3J clonotypes were defined by identical inferred V gene, J gene, and CDR3 amino acid sequence. To compute the percentage overlap between repertoires, the number of shared unique clonotypes was divided by the size of the smaller repertoire. Richness of each repertoire was evaluated using RTK rarefaction, the Chao1 estimator, and Recon v2.1 estimates of unobserved clonotypes. For all TCRbeta clonotypes obtained by the gDNA method from a handful of donors, generation probabilities were computed with OLGA. TCRdb re-hosts the immuneACCESS table, in-frame sequences only. Its copies lack some clones; in the studies checked, an unresolved V gene accounts for under half of them, and the cause for the rest is not known. Clone size and V and J calls were adopted from that table, with D and trimming inferred from the DNA. This sample has some 2.1 million clones in its table, and roughly 96% of those were observed once. The biggest ten clones account for 0.13% of the sample.

This TCR was recovered from a man aged 18 to 29 in good health. The material sequenced was naive CD4+ T cells sorted from blood. The sample's cell subset or site label, decoded: CD45RA+ positively selected. The V gene is TRBV11-2 and the J gene is TRBJ2-1; D gene: possibly TRBD2, on 6 matching bases. Here is the DNA: TGTGCCAGCAGCTGGGGGACGGGGGACTACAATGAGCAGTTCTTC. This yields the protein CASSWGTGDYNEQFF. The full variable domain, with segments outside the CDR3 supplied by the reference TRBV11-2 and TRBJ2-1 proteins, appears as EAGVAQSPRYKIIEKRQSVAFWCNPISGHATLYWYQQILGQGPKLLIQFQNNGVVDDSQLPKDRFSAERLKGVDSTLKIQPAKLEDSAVYLCASSWGTGDYNEQFFGPGTRLTVL.